Reported below is one TCR beta chain. Its cognate antigen has yet to be identified. Base-call qualities are not available, and no considerably larger clone is one nucleotide away. The data originate from a study of blood T cell repertoires in COVID-19 (dated by TCRdb to 2019 to 2021). Context from the whole study: The collaborator samples originated in the United States, Italy and Spain and spanned the acute and convalescent phases of COVID-19. Samples came from the ongoing ImmuneRACE study (first 160 participants) plus 1,254 subjects from 6 global collaborators. Where available, HLA class I and class II types were taken from metadata supplied by the sample provider and were not determined by assay-based typing. Deeply sampled blood TCRbeta repertoires from subjects exposed to, actively infected with, or recovered from COVID-19 were included in the dataset. A de-identified subject ID, COVID-19 status, age in years and sex were almost always included in the sample metadata. The material from the prospective study consisted of cDNA or gDNA derived from T cells, B-cell-depleted T cells, or PBMCs. The repertoires were released in a freely available public database intended as a resource for research on the immune response to SARS-CoV-2.

Each collaborating institution followed its own protocols to collect whole blood in K2EDTA tubes. Collaborator samples were shipped for TCRbeta analysis as frozen whole blood, isolated PBMCs, or DNA extracted from either sample type. TCRbeta CDR3 regions were amplified from genomic DNA by means of the immunoSEQ Assay, a bias-controlled multiplex PCR. The published analysis was carried out like this. Within the assay, amplification of reference gene primers was used to estimate how many nucleated cells each sample contained. To quantify the absolute abundance of each unique TCRbeta CDR3 rearrangement, sequence reads were collapsed and filtered. For each sample, productive Simpson clonality was calculated by taking the square root of Simpson's diversity index across productive rearrangements. The table was pulled from immuneACCESS by TCRdb, which kept in-frame rearrangements only. Such tables lose some clones; where checked, under half of the loss comes from unresolved V genes, and the rest has no known cause. That table furnishes V, J and clone size, whereas the DNA furnished D and trimming. Present in this sample are 150,000 to 200,000 clones, around 87% of which were seen just once. Of the sample, around 2.5% falls within the top ten clones.

CDR1 is given as SEHNR and CDR2 as FQNEAQ, both from the germline V gene (reference sequence). The cysteine opens and the phenylalanine closes a CDR3 of 14 amino acids. Only CDR3 DNA remains: 42 bases, in frame from the first base. Trimming takes 5 bases from V and 4 bases from J, and the germline ends sit 11 bases apart. The research as a whole found: How much clinical and demographic metadata was included differed by source and by participant, and the metadata was provided uncurated.

The sample consisted of peripheral blood. This receptor chain uses TRBV7-9 and TRBJ2-2, with TRBD1 tentatively as D gene (6 bases match). The receptor was derived from a man aged 35-49 years with active or convalescent COVID-19. The CDR3 in this case is CASSGPGATGELFF. The DNA sequence reads TGTGCCAGCAGCGGCCCAGGGGCCACCGGGGAGCTGTTTTTT. The entire variable domain, with the stretches around the CDR3 drawn from the reference TRBV7-9 and TRBJ2-2 proteins, is DTGVSQNPRHKITKRGQNVTFRCDPISEHNRLYWYRQTLGQGPEFLTYFQNEAQLEKSRLLSDRFSAERPKGSFSTLEIQRTEQGDSAMYLCASSGPGATGELFFGEGSRLTVL.